This TCR beta chain comes out of a study of CD8+ T cells in alopecia areata. Overall study: Using the percentage of affected scalp area, treated patients' severity was scored. Broader study findings: In scalp and blood during tofacitinib, many expanded lesional clones persisted.

RNA extraction was followed by reverse transcription into cDNA, which acted as the sequencing template. Data came from immunoSEQ multiplex PCR; TCRdb stores just in-frame clones and leaves some out. This table holds about 160,000 clones, approximately 57% found once. Per germline, CDR1 MGHDK and CDR2 SYGVNS. CDR3 length: 17 residues. Trimming removed 2 bases from V and 5 bases from J; junction bases left unmatched: 11. Details on this clone: Its antigen is not identified.

Treatment meaning: oral pan-JAK inhibitor, 5-10 mg twice daily. Lesional scalp punch biopsies and peripheral blood were collected from alopecia areata patients. Cell sorting was applied to PBMCs, and CD4+ and CD8+ T cells were collected. The chain carries TRBV25-1 and TRBJ2-5, with 10 bases lining up with TRBD1. The starting material was CD4+ T cells sorted from blood, obtained at week 24, from a patient treated with tofacitinib. This TCR derives from a human donor with alopecia areata. The CDR3 DNA follows: TGTGCCAGCAGTGAAGGCTGGACAGGGGGAATCTCGGAGACCCAGTACTTC. Translating it yields CASSEGWTGGISETQYF.